The 4 T cell receptor beta chains in this list originate from one sample, sequenced in a study of cytomegalovirus exposure and HLA in healthy donors. Only in-frame clones appear in the TCRdb table, and some are missing; sequencing was by immunoSEQ multiplex PCR. The repertoire includes about 82,000 clones, 85% to 95% of them detected once, and around 0.69% sits in the top ten. Specimen: PBMCs. The receptor source for this set is a woman younger than 35 in good health and CMV-seronegative.

The rearrangement joins TRBV7-8 to TRBJ2-1; D might be TRBD2 (6 bases). Germline V lookup: CDR1 SGHVS, CDR2 FQNEAQ. This CDR3 is 14 amino acids long. With 5 bases removed from V and 16 bases from J, the gap between germline ends came to 24 bases. The CDR3 DNA reads TGTGCCAGCAGCACAACGCAAGGGACTGCCGTTGGATTCTTC. It codes for CASSTTQGTAVGFF.

The chain recombines TRBV5-6 with TRBJ1-5; D remains ambiguous. The CDR3 is 13 amino acids. CDR1 is SGHDT and CDR2 is YYEEEE in the germline V gene. Trimming took off 1 base at V and 7 bases at J, with 9 bases between the two ends. For the CDR3, the DNA is TGTGCCAGCAGCTTGCATGTCGGGCAGCCCCAGCATTTT. Translation gives CASSLHVGQPQHF.

The CDR3, as DNA: TGTGCCAGCAGCTTAGATACTAGCGGGAGATCGCAGTTCTTC. Translation: CASSLDTSGRSQFF. The genes are TRBV11-2 and TRBJ2-1, with TRBD2 matching over 11 bases. This CDR3 is 14 amino acids long. Germline trimming cut 0 bases from V and 12 bases from J; bases unmatched to any gene: 4. Germline CDR1 is SGHAT and CDR2 is FQNNGV.

CDR3 residues: CASSLVGGGADTQYF. The CDR3 DNA reads as TGTGCCAGCAGCTTAGTGGGCGGGGGGGCAGATACGCAGTATTTT. This chain connects TRBV7-2 to TRBJ2-3, with 9 bases that match TRBD2. The CDR3 loop spans 15 amino acids. Trimming cost V 1 base and J 4 bases; bases outside gene matches: 3. The germline V gene encodes CDR1 SGHTA and CDR2 FQGNSA.